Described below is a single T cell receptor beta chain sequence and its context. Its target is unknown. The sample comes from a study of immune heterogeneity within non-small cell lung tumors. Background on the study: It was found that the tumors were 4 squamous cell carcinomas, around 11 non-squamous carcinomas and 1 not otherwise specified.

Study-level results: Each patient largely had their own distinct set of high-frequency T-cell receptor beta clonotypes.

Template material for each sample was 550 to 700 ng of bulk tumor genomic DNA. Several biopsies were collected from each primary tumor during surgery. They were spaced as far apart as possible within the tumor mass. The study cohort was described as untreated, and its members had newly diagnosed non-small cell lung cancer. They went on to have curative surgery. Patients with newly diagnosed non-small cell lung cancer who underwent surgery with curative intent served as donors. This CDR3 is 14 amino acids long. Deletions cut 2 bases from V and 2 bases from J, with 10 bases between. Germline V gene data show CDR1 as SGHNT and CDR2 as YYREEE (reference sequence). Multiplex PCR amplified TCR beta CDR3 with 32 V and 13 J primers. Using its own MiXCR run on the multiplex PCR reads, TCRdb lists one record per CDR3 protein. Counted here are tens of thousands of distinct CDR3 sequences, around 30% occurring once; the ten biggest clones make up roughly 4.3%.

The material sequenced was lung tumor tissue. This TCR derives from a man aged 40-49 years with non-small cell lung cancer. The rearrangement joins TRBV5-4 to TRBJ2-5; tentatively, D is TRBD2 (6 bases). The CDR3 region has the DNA TGTGCCAGCAGCTTAGGCGGGGTTCAAGAGACCCAGTACTTC. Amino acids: CASSLGGVQETQYF.